The 20 T cell receptor beta chains reported below all come from one sample, sequenced in a study of regulatory T cells in long-lasting Graves disease. Stated time point: newly diagnosed GD, antithyroid drugs for less than 3 months. PBMCs provided the RNA from which the TCR library was made. Relying on iRepertoire HTBI primers and Arm-PCR of CDR3 regions, the team built TCR beta libraries. TCRdb passed the multiplex PCR reads through MiXCR, listing each CDR3 protein once. The sample has 350,000 to 450,000 distinct CDR3 sequences, 16% seen once. These data were also filed under a second study, of T cells in Graves' hyperthyroidism and ophthalmopathy.

This specimen was peripheral blood mononuclear cells (PBMCs), taken at new diagnosis, from a patient treated with antithyroid drugs. Every receptor here comes from a man aged 40-55 years with Graves disease.

V and J are TRBV6-1 and TRBJ1-2, with D unclear. V lost 8 bases and J lost 1, with 8 bases in between. The CDR3 is made up of 12 amino acids. CDR1 MNHNS and CDR2 SASEGT come from the germline V gene. The CDR3 nucleotides are TGTGCCAGCGCGGATGTTAACTATGGCTACACCTTC. It translates to CASADVNYGYTF.

The gene calls are TRBV6-2 or TRBV6-3 and TRBJ1-1, with unresolved D. Germline V gene data show CDR1 as MNHEY and CDR2 as SVGEGT. CDR3 length: 13 residues. The ends were cut back, 3 bases at V and 6 bases at J, with 11 bases in the middle. The CDR3 reads CASSYIGASEAFF. The CDR3 nucleotides read TGTGCCAGCAGTTATATTGGTGCGTCTGAAGCTTTCTTT.

This clonotype was seen at least ten times. It may be a read error: a sequence one base away is much more abundant. The V and J genes are TRBV15 and TRBJ1-1, with TRBD1 matching 11 bases. The junction had 0 bases not matched to a gene; V was cut back by 5 bases and J by 4 bases. The CDR3 contains 13 residues. The germline CDR1 and CDR2 sequences are LNHNV and YYDKDF (reference sequence). The CDR3 sequence is CATSGTGGTEAFF. The CDR3 nucleotides are TGTGCCACCAGCGGGACAGGGGGCACTGAAGCTTTCTTT.

This clonotype was detected many times. V gene TRBV18 combines with J gene TRBJ1-5; D not certain. Trimming took 5 bases from V and 4 from J, leaving 12 bases between them. CDR1 is KGHSH, CDR2 LQKENI, per germline. The CDR3 length is 14 residues. The CDR3 loop is CASSTRTGNQPQHF. The CDR3 DNA follows: TGTGCCAGCTCAACACGGACGGGAAATCAGCCCCAGCATTTT.

This chain links TRBV10-3 with TRBJ1-1, with a possible D match to TRBD1 (6 bases). V was clipped by 3 bases and J by 5 bases, with 13 bases between them. The CDR3 loop spans 14 amino acids. CDR1 is ENHRY and CDR2 is SYGVKD in the germline V gene. CDR3 region: CAISEQGLETEAFF. CDR3 DNA sequence: TGTGCCATCAGTGAACAGGGTTTAGAAACTGAAGCTTTCTTT.

This clonotype was detected only a few times. V is TRBV7-8 and J is TRBJ1-2; 7 bases are a match to TRBD1. Germline V gene lookup returns CDR1 SGHVS and CDR2 FQNEAQ. The CDR3 covers 15 residues. The trim removed 5 bases at V and 4 bases at J, leaving 10 bases unmatched. CDR3 residues: CASSPQGVEGYGYTF. DNA of the CDR3: TGTGCCAGCAGCCCTCAGGGGGTAGAGGGCTATGGCTACACCTTC. The variable domain in full, with the rest retrieved from reference TRBV7-8 and TRBJ1-2, is GAGVSQSPRYKVAKRGQDVALRCDPISGHVSLFWYQQALGQGPEFLTYFQNEAQLDKSGLPSDRFFAERPEGSVSTLKIQRTQQEDSAVYLCASSPQGVEGYGYTFGSGTRLTVV.

At least ten counts were recorded for this clonotype. The genes are TRBV12-3 or TRBV12-4 and TRBJ1-5; the D is unclear. The V gene lost 1 base and the J gene lost 0 bases, with 13 bases spanning the gap. The CDR3 runs 17 residues. In DNA, the CDR3 is TGTGCCAGCAGTTTAGAACGAGAGCCCCATAGCAATCAGCCCCAGCATTTT. It codes for CASSLEREPHSNQPQHF.

V and J are TRBV24-1 and TRBJ1-1, with D possibly being TRBD1 (5 bases). Trimming cost V 8 bases and J 4 bases, with 10 bases left between them. CDR1 is KGHDR, CDR2 SFDVKD, per germline. This CDR3 region has 12 residues. The CDR3 DNA sequence: TGTGCCACCACTCGGGACCCCACTGAAGCTTTCTTT. Its protein product is CATTRDPTEAFF.

This clonotype occurred many times. J is TRBJ2-1 and V is TRBV3-1, with 8 bases fitting TRBD2. CDR1 is LGHDT, CDR2 YNNKEL, per germline (reference sequence). The V segment lost 4 bases and the J segment 6 bases; nucleotides outside the gene matches: 8. CDR3 length: 15 residues. CDR3 bases: TGTGCCAGCAGCCGCACGGGGGGGCTGGCCAATGAGCAGTTCTTC. It yields the protein CASSRTGGLANEQFF.

The gene calls are TRBV15 and TRBJ2-3, with unresolved D. V was cut by 2 bases and J by 2 bases, with 20 bases left in between. Germline CDR1 is LNHNV and CDR2 is YYDKDF (reference sequence). The CDR3 contains 18 residues. The CDR3 nucleotides read TGTGCCACCAGCAGACCCCCAGCATGGGCAGAGGACACAGATACGCAGTATTTT. Protein product: CATSRPPAWAEDTDTQYF.

This clonotype was counted many times. The chain combines TRBV27 with TRBJ2-3; 8 bases are a match to TRBD2. The germline V gene encodes CDR1 MNHEY and CDR2 SMNVEV (reference sequence). The length of the CDR3 is 16 residues. With 3 bases clipped from V and 0 bases from J, the junction kept 5 bases outside the gene matches. The CDR3 DNA follows: TGTGCCAGCAGTTTCCCCAGCGGGGGTAGCACAGATACGCAGTATTTT. This sequence encodes CASSFPSGGSTDTQYF.

J is TRBJ2-6 and V is TRBV18; D uncertain. V was cut by 0 bases and J by 4 bases, with 16 bases left in between. The CDR3 totals 18 residues. Germline V gene sequence: CDR1 KGHSH, CDR2 LQKENI. CDR3 sequence (DNA): TGTGCCAGCTCACCACCGAGGCGTCTGCCCGCCGGGGCCAACGTCCTGACTTTC. Amino acids: CASSPPRRLPAGANVLTF. Together with reference TRBV18 and TRBJ2-6, the CDR3 gives the full variable domain: NAGVMQNPRHLVRRRGQEARLRCSPMKGHSHVYWYRQLPEEGLKFMVYLQKENIIDESGMPKERFSAEFPKEGPSILRIQQVVRGDSAAYFCASSPPRRLPAGANVLTFGAGSRLTVL.

The sample holds many counts of this clonotype. This sequence joins TRBV12-3 or TRBV12-4 and TRBJ2-5; no firm D call. V was cut by 5 bases and J by 7 bases, with 11 bases left in between. The CDR3 spans 12 residues. The CDR3 spells CASSLTSGTQYF. The DNA of the CDR3 is TGTGCCAGCAGTCTCACCTCTGGGACCCAGTACTTC.

In the case of this clonotype: A read error is possible here, since a much larger clone lies one base away. This chain connects TRBV6-2 or TRBV6-3 to TRBJ2-7; D perhaps matches TRBD2 (7 bases). The CDR3 spans 15 residues. V dropped 5 bases and J dropped 7 bases, with 21 bases sitting between them. The germline V gene encodes CDR1 MNHEY and CDR2 SVGEGT. The CDR3 loop reads CASSEGGVSYNEQYF. Written as DNA, the CDR3 is TGTGCCAGCAGTGAAGGGGGGGTCTCCTACAATGAGCAGTACTTC.

The V call is TRBV27, the J call TRBJ2-1, with 10 bases identical to TRBD1. The CDR3 contains 15 residues. Losses at the gene ends were 7 bases for V and 4 bases for J; bases not matched to a gene: 7. Germline values: CDR1 MNHEY, CDR2 SMNVEV (reference sequence). CDR3 residues: CASTPGTGEYNEQFF. The CDR3 nucleotides read TGTGCCAGCACTCCCGGGACAGGGGAGTACAATGAGCAGTTCTTC.

The chain combines TRBV20-1 with TRBJ2-7; D tentatively fits TRBD1 or TRBD2 (6 bases each). Trimming left V 0 bases short and J 4 bases short, with 31 bases between. Germline CDR1 DFQATT, CDR2 SNEGSKA (reference sequence). This CDR3 spans 20 amino acids. The CDR3 DNA reads TGCAGTGCTAGAGAGAACGTAGGACAGAGAGGGGGGTCCACCGCTTACGAGCAGTACTTC. Translation: CSARENVGQRGGSTAYEQYF.

Ten or more counts support this clonotype. The V gene is TRBV7-2, the J gene TRBJ2-7; D perhaps matches TRBD1 (5 bases). The V gene's germline CDR1 is SGHTA and CDR2 FQGNSA. The length of the CDR3 is 14 residues. The germline V and J ends were trimmed by 6 bases and 6 bases, with 18 bases remaining between them. CDR3 sequence (DNA): TGTGCCAGCAGTCTCCAGAGCAGGGTCGGCGAGCAGTACTTC. This translates into CASSLQSRVGEQYF.

Comments on this clonotype: A far larger clone is a single base away, which makes a read error likely. The CDR3 does not close with the conserved phenylalanine or tryptophan, likely indicating a read error. The V call is TRBV6-6, the J call TRBJ2-7; TRBD1 matches at 9 bases. The CDR3 is 17 residues long. The V segment lost 0 bases and the J segment 5 bases; nucleotides outside the gene matches: 11. Germline loops: CDR1 MNHNY, CDR2 SVGAGI (reference sequence). The CDR3 nucleotides read TGTGCCAGCAGTTACTCGATGGGACAGGGATCCAAAGACGAGCAGTACTCC. Translated: CASSYSMGQGSKDEQYS.

The rearrangement uses TRBV12-3 or TRBV12-4 and TRBJ1-4, with no clear D. CDR3 length equals 14 residues. Trimming shortened V by 2 bases and J by 4 bases, and 8 bases separated the two germline ends. The CDR3 loop is CASSLWRINEKLFF. CDR3 coding DNA: TGTGCCAGCAGTTTATGGCGGATTAATGAAAAACTGTTTTTT.

This clonotype has a count of ten or more. The gene calls are TRBV28 and TRBJ2-3; D unresolved. This CDR3 region has 14 residues. V was trimmed by 2 bases and J by 1 base, leaving 7 bases between them. Germline CDR1 MDHEN, CDR2 SYDVKM. The CDR3 region is CASSLNPRTDTQYF. CDR3 nucleotide sequence: TGTGCCAGCAGTTTAAACCCTCGCACAGATACGCAGTATTTT.